The 13 T cell receptor beta chains below come from one sample, sequenced in a study of response to subunit inactivated influenza vaccine. TCRdb independently ran MiXCR on the RT-PCR reads; one entry per CDR3 protein. Among 600,000 to 850,000 distinct CDR3 sequences, 12% to 15% were seen once, and the ten largest hold 7.6%. The sample here was PBMCs from blood, taken approximately 15 days before vaccination. The source of these receptors is a man aged 45 to 65 who received an inactivated influenza vaccine.

This clonotype was recorded only once. V is TRBV5-1 and J is TRBJ1-1; tentatively, D is TRBD1 (5 bases). Trimming took off 3 bases at V and 10 bases at J, with 19 bases between the two ends. The CDR3 consists of 14 residues. Germline V lookup: CDR1 SGHRS, CDR2 YFSETQ. This CDR3 reads CASSYGDAQVGAFF. The CDR3, as DNA: TGCGCCAGCAGCTACGGGGACGCACAGGTAGGAGCTTTCTTT.

CDR3 DNA sequence: TGTGCCAGCAGCTCACCGGGACAGGGGTCGTGTGATAAGCGCGAGCAGTACTTC. Translating it yields CASSSPGQGSCDKREQYF. V is TRBV7-3 and J is TRBJ2-7, with 10 bases identical to TRBD1. The V segment lost 4 bases and the J segment 6 bases; nucleotides outside the gene matches: 18. Germline-derived CDR1 and CDR2 are SGHTA and FQGTGA. This CDR3 spans 18 amino acids.

This clonotype was counted between two and nine times. The chain joins TRBV20-1 to TRBJ1-5; D is unclear. CDR3 length: 13 residues. The germline gives CDR1 DFQATT, CDR2 SNEGSKA (reference sequence). Between the trimmed V and J ends, which lost 5 bases and 0 bases, there was a span of 8 bases. Written as DNA, the CDR3 is TGCAGTGCTGCTGACGTTAGCAATCAGCCCCAGCATTTT. This encodes CSAADVSNQPQHF.

This chain links TRBV7-8 with TRBJ2-7, with 7 positions matching TRBD2. Trimming at V came to 0 bases and at J to 6 bases, leaving 2 bases not matched to a gene. There are 13 residues in the CDR3. The germline gives CDR1 SGHVS, CDR2 FQNEAQ. The CDR3 reads CASSLALAGEQYF. DNA of the CDR3: TGTGCCAGCAGCTTAGCGTTAGCGGGCGAGCAGTACTTC. Based on the CDR3 plus reference TRBV7-8 and TRBJ2-7, the full variable domain is GAGVSQSPRYKVAKRGQDVALRCDPISGHVSLFWYQQALGQGPEFLTYFQNEAQLDKSGLPSDRFFAERPEGSVSTLKIQRTQQEDSAVYLCASSLALAGEQYFGPGTRLTVT.

The J gene is TRBJ2-2, the V gene TRBV7-2, with 9 bases that match TRBD2. J gave up 7 bases and V 6 bases, and 9 bases lay outside the gene matches. This CDR3 spans 15 amino acids. CDR1 and CDR2 from the germline V gene are SGHTA and FQGNSA. For the CDR3, the DNA is TGTGCCAGCAGTGGGGGCGGGGGGGCCGTCGGGGAGCTGTTTTTT. Its translation is CASSGGGGAVGELFF.

This clonotype occurred many times. The J gene is TRBJ2-1, the V gene TRBV7-2; D ambiguous. This CDR3 region has 14 residues. Germline V gene sequence: CDR1 SGHTA, CDR2 FQGNSA. The V and J ends lost 1 base and 5 bases respectively, with 9 bases between them. The CDR3 nucleotides are TGTGCCAGCAGCTTAGTTAGAACGGACAATGAGCAGTTCTTC. Its protein product is CASSLVRTDNEQFF.

The chain uses TRBV28 and TRBJ2-3, with a tentative D call TRBD2 (6 bases). The CDR3 spans 17 residues. In germline, CDR1 is MDHEN, CDR2 SYDVKM. V lost 6 bases and J 5 bases, leaving 24 bases between the germline ends. CDR3 nucleotide sequence: TGTGCCAGCAGCTGGATTAAGGAGGGAGGAGTCAAAGATACGCAGTATTTT. Residues: CASSWIKEGGVKDTQYF.

This clonotype was seen only once. The chain uses TRBV5-6 and TRBJ1-1; no clear D gene. Germline V gives CDR1 SGHDT, CDR2 YYEEEE. The CDR3 totals 16 residues. Deletions cut 3 bases from V and 0 bases from J, with 15 bases between. The CDR3 coding sequence is TGTGCCAGCAGCTCGTTAAAAGCGACGGTGAACACTGAAGCTTTCTTT. Its protein product is CASSSLKATVNTEAFF.

This chain links TRBV7-8 with TRBJ1-1; D remains ambiguous. Germline-derived CDR1 and CDR2 are SGHVS and FQNEAQ. Between the trimmed V and J ends, which lost 1 base and 4 bases, there was a span of 10 bases. There are 14 residues in the CDR3. CDR3: CASSLVTWGTEAFF. CDR3 coding DNA: TGTGCCAGCAGCTTAGTAACATGGGGCACTGAAGCTTTCTTT.

This clonotype has a handful of counts. This rearrangement joins TRBV7-6 to TRBJ2-3, with 9 bases identical to TRBD2. J lost 3 bases, V lost 5 bases, and 9 bases had no gene match. CDR1 and CDR2 from the germline V gene are SGHVS and FNYEAQ. This CDR3 contains 16 residues. CDR3 DNA: TGTGCCAGCAGCCTTACAGGACTAGCGAGGACAGATACGCAGTATTTT. Translating it yields CASSLTGLARTDTQYF.

This clonotype showed up just a few times. A read error is likely, as this CDR3 ends without the conserved phenylalanine or tryptophan. Because the CDR3's place on the DNA is in doubt, the DNA is left out and the CDR3 is given as listed by TCRdb. The rearrangement joins TRBV5-1 to TRBJ1-1. Germline V gene lookup returns CDR1 SGHRS and CDR2 YFSETQ. The CDR3 is 16 residues long, ends included. CDR3 residues: CASSFPPSPVGSNGLC.

The chain combines TRBV7-3 with TRBJ2-3; D unresolved. Germline V CDR1 and CDR2: SGHTA, FQGTGA. There are 15 residues in the CDR3. V lost 5 bases, J lost 0 bases, and 12 bases lay in between. Here the CDR3 reads CASSQGPVSTDTQYF. For the CDR3, the DNA is TGTGCCAGCAGCCAAGGCCCGGTTAGCACAGATACGCAGTATTTT. Combining the CDR3 with reference TRBV7-3 and TRBJ2-3 gives the whole variable domain GAGVSQTPSNKVTEKGKYVELRCDPISGHTALYWYRQSLGQGPEFLIYFQGTGAADDSGLPNDRFFAVRPEGSVSTLKIQRTERGDSAVYLCASSQGPVSTDTQYFGPGTRLTVL.

This clonotype was recorded at least ten times. The chain links TRBV12-3 or TRBV12-4 to TRBJ2-1; tentative D call: TRBD1 (6 bases). This CDR3 spans 17 amino acids. Trimming took 7 bases from V and 2 from J, leaving 21 bases between them. CDR3: CASTVRGLPNPYNEQFF. CDR3 nucleotide sequence: TGTGCCAGCACCGTCAGGGGCTTGCCGAACCCCTACAATGAGCAGTTCTTC.